This T cell receptor beta chain was sequenced in a study of control samples from healthy donors and cancer patients. Assay used: immunoSEQ multiplex PCR; TCRdb lists only in-frame clones, some missing. Here the sample spans fewer than 85,000 clones, over 75% being singletons. CDR1 KGHSH and CDR2 LQKENI come from the germline V gene. CDR3 size: 13 residues. V lost 6 bases to trimming and J lost 7 bases, with 10 bases between them. The sequence derives from a man over 45 in good health. Sequenced input: blood. This rearrangement joins TRBV18 to TRBJ1-6, with D perhaps TRBD1 (6 bases). The CDR3 coding sequence is TGTGCCAGCTCCGAGGGGGGGAATTCACCCCTCCACTTT. Its translation: CASSEGGNSPLHF.